This T cell receptor beta chain is from a study of spatial heterogeneity in lung cancer. Study-wide background: The study sequenced follow-up PBMC samples when they were available, at a median of approximately 2 years after resection.

The CDR3 is 15 amino acids. Germline CDR1 and CDR2: DFQATT and SNEGSKA (reference sequence). Trimming removed 0 bases from V and 0 bases from J, with 8 bases in between. This clonotype turned up a few times. TCRdb re-derived calls from the 5' RACE reads in MiXCR, one entry per CDR3 protein. The sample lists about 120,000 distinct CDR3 sequences; less than 15% were seen once. Time point defined: blood at routine non-recurrence follow-up after resection. Whole RNA, isolated from tumor, nontumor lung or frozen PBMC, was sequenced without prior sorting. Material: PBMCs, obtained at follow-up. This sequence originates from a male donor with early-stage non-small cell lung cancer. The V gene is TRBV20-1, the J gene TRBJ1-4; TRBD1 might be the D (6 bases). This CDR3 is CSARDRQATNEKLFF. CDR3 in DNA: TGCAGTGCTAGAGACAGACAGGCAACTAATGAAAAACTGTTTTTT.